The present entry profiles one TCR beta chain with its context. Its antigen remains undetermined. The input lacks base qualities; no much larger clone sits a single base away. The sample has other DNA sequences that encode this CDR3 too. This sample was taken from a study of shared clonotypes between healthy human individuals (dated by TCRdb to the early 2020s). Describing the broader study: A few men and a couple of women, aged 18 to 49 years, made up the cohort. To estimate repertoire size and how much clonotypes are shared between individuals, the study performed deep sequencing of blood TCR repertoires from about five healthy adults. To increase sequencing depth and limit assay-specific biases, TCR repertoire library preparation and sequencing were carried out by different laboratories using diverse techniques. Leukapheresis yielded between about 0.9 and 10 billion PBMCs per donor. Paper-wide results and their limitations: Sampling was limited to blood, and TCR repertoires in tissue likely differ from TCR repertoires in blood. Because the study included a small number of donors, the genetic and exposure-history diversity represented was limited. Pairwise subsampling led to the expectation that sequencing depth would affect the degree of clonotype sharing among donors.

The donors were healthy, HIV-negative adults who had no recently reported acute infections or vaccinations. All donors were Caucasian adults living in Nashville, Tennessee, USA. For unsorted samples, some 90 million PBMCs were counted and genomic DNA was extracted with the QIAamp DNA Blood Mini kit. Blood was collected by leukapheresis, and PBMCs were isolated by Ficoll-Histopaque density gradient centrifugation and then cryopreserved in liquid nitrogen vapor phase. TCR CDR3 regions were amplified from genomic DNA by multiplex PCR using the deep immunoSEQ assay. Extracted genomic DNA from each cell subset was distributed evenly across all wells of several immunoSEQ 96-well plates, and each plate was treated as a replicate. Each replicate PCR for unsorted PBMC received approximately 300 ng genomic DNA, equal to around 30,000 T cell genomes. Ten immunoSEQ deep assay plates were used to sequence unsorted PBMC genomic DNA. Purified libraries were quantified with a Qubit 3.0 fluorometer, sized on a Bioanalyzer 2100, and re-quantified with the KAPA Library Quantification kit. Each immunoSEQ 96-well plate was sequenced on its own single-read 150-cycle Illumina NextSeq 550 flow cell. Under the source paper's analysis protocol: The immunoSEQ output contained only junctional sequences without quality scores, so filtering could not match that applied to full-length reads. Sequences were annotated with PyIR, a Python wrapper for IgBLAST v1.9, using IMGT germline references to assign V/J genes and CDR3. Reads were removed for weak V/J assignments (E-value above 1e-6), missing CDR3, stop codons, out-of-frame junctions, or ambiguous translated residues. A V3J clonotype was defined by an identical inferred V gene, J gene, and CDR3 amino acid sequence. The percentage overlap between two repertoires was calculated by dividing the number of shared unique clonotypes by the size of the smaller repertoire. Three approaches were used to assess repertoire richness: RTK rarefaction, the Chao1 estimator, and Recon v2.1 estimates of unobserved clonotypes. The table was pulled from immuneACCESS by TCRdb, which kept in-frame rearrangements only. Such tables lose some clones; where checked, under half of the loss comes from unresolved V genes, and the rest has no known cause. From that table come the V and J calls and clone size; the DNA was used to work out D and trimming. Here the sample has fewer than 550,000 clones; nearly 80% occur a single time. The ten biggest clones cover about 12% of the sample.

Compared with germline, V lacks 4 bases and J lacks 6 bases; bases without a gene match: 8. The germline V gene provides CDR1 MNHEY and CDR2 SVGAGI. Its CDR3 holds 15 amino acids, cysteine through phenylalanine. Solely the CDR3 DNA is kept, with 45 bases framed from the first base. Rearrangement joined TRBV6-5 to TRBJ1-2; a stretch of 10 junction bases matches TRBD1. The material sequenced was PBMCs. The clonotype was recovered from a woman in her thirties or forties in good health. Some clones in this sample may be carry-over from other donors' samples. The CDR3 region has the sequence CASSSTPGQGNGYTF. The nucleotides are TGTGCCAGCAGTTCTACGCCGGGACAGGGGAATGGCTACACCTTC.